These 10 T cell receptor beta chains were all obtained from the same sample, sequenced in a study of cytomegalovirus exposure and HLA in healthy donors. The PCR made use of 60 Vbeta and 13 Jbeta primers. Assay used: immunoSEQ multiplex PCR; TCRdb lists only in-frame clones, some missing. The sample yields some 140,000 clones, around 75% seen once. The sample was PBMCs. These receptors came from a man aged 30-40 years in good health and CMV-seropositive.

J is TRBJ1-1 and V is TRBV5-6; D is possibly TRBD1 (6 bases). Per germline, CDR1 SGHDT and CDR2 YYEEEE. V shed 4 bases and J shed 1 base, with 11 bases lying between them. This CDR3 is built from 14 residues. The chain's CDR3 is CASSLRGRNTEAFF. The CDR3 DNA reads TGTGCCAGCAGCCTCAGGGGTAGGAACACTGAAGCTTTCTTT.

The chain recombines TRBV15 with TRBJ1-1, with a tentative D call TRBD1 (5 bases). Germline CDR1 is LNHNV and CDR2 is YYDKDF (reference sequence). V shed 4 bases and J shed 1 base, with 10 bases lying between them. The CDR3 extends over 14 amino acids. The CDR3 reads CATSTPTENTEAFF. CDR3 DNA: TGTGCCACCAGCACCCCGACAGAGAACACTGAAGCTTTCTTT.

J is TRBJ1-2 and V is TRBV28; possible D gene TRBD1, 5 bases. Germline loops: CDR1 MDHEN, CDR2 SYDVKM. The CDR3 has 16 residues. The germline V and J ends were trimmed by 6 bases and 4 bases, with 21 bases remaining between them. Here the CDR3 reads CASRTRGLGAVYGYTF. For the CDR3, the DNA is TGTGCCAGCAGGACCCGGGGGTTAGGTGCTGTCTATGGCTACACCTTC.

This clone appeared once. The chain is built from TRBV15 and TRBJ1-5; D gene uncertain. This CDR3 is 15 amino acids long. Looked up from germline, CDR1 is LNHNV and CDR2 is YYDKDF (reference sequence). The V and J ends lost 0 bases and 5 bases respectively, with 11 bases between them. The DNA of the CDR3 is TGTGCCACCAGCAGAGATGCCCGGGGTTATCAGCCCCAGCATTTT. Translation gives CATSRDARGYQPQHF.

This clone was observed once. The gene calls are TRBV28 and TRBJ2-7, with 11 bases lining up with TRBD1. After removal of 5 bases from V and 9 bases from J, the junction contained 12 bases not matched to a gene. CDR3 size: 15 residues. Germline V lookup: CDR1 MDHEN, CDR2 SYDVKM. CDR3 amino acids: CASSPGTGGNSGQYF. In DNA form, the CDR3 reads TGTGCCAGCAGTCCTGGGACAGGGGGTAATTCTGGGCAGTACTTC.

The J gene is TRBJ2-7, the V gene TRBV27; TRBD2 is a possible D gene (6 bases). Looked up from germline, CDR1 is MNHEY and CDR2 is SMNVEV (reference sequence). Trimming took 6 bases from V and 4 from J, leaving 19 bases between them. The CDR3 loop spans 15 amino acids. The CDR3 DNA sequence: TGTGCCAGCAGCCCGGAGGGACCCAACTATTACGAGCAGTACTTC. Protein product: CASSPEGPNYYEQYF.

The chain joins TRBV29-1 to TRBJ1-5; weak D call: TRBD1 (5 bases). Germline CDR1 and CDR2: SQVTM and ANQGSEA. The CDR3 loop spans 16 amino acids. V shed 7 bases and J shed 2 bases, with 21 bases lying between them. The CDR3 nucleotides read TGCAGCGGTGGACAACGGGGAAGCGGGGGCAATCAGCCCCAGCATTTT. Translated, it gives CSGGQRGSGGNQPQHF.

This chain connects TRBV10-3 to TRBJ2-7, with TRBD1 matching over 9 bases. There are 16 residues in the CDR3. Unmatched junction bases numbered 15, after V lost 11 bases and J lost 1 base. Germline V CDR1 and CDR2: ENHRY, SYGVKD. CDR3 protein: CAVRGAGQGPSYEQYF. The DNA for the CDR3 is TGTGCCGTCCGAGGGGCGGGACAGGGTCCTTCCTACGAGCAGTACTTC.

The rearrangement links TRBV7-3 to TRBJ1-2; the D gene is possibly TRBD1 (5 bases). Germline V CDR1 and CDR2: SGHTA, FQGTGA. Trimming stripped 0 bases from V and 8 bases from J, with 10 bases between. This CDR3 is built from 13 residues. CDR3 coding DNA: TGTGCCAGCAGCTTAACAGGGGTCGGAGGCTACACCTTC. Translation: CASSLTGVGGYTF.

This clone was found once. The chain uses TRBV5-6 and TRBJ1-3; 7 positions agree with TRBD1. The germline V gene has CDR1 SGHDT and CDR2 YYEEEE. V shed 3 bases and J 4 bases; nucleotides not matched to a gene: 10. The CDR3 runs 16 residues. CDR3 DNA sequence: TGTGCCAGCAGCTCGACCGACAGGGTGACCGGAAACACCATATATTTT. It is translated as CASSSTDRVTGNTIYF.